The 10 T cell receptor beta chains listed next were all sequenced from one sample in a study of patients and donors after allogeneic stem cell transplantation. From the RT-PCR reads, TCRdb called clonotypes with MiXCR, one entry per CDR3 protein. The sample has approximately 410,000 distinct CDR3 sequences; roughly 17% are singletons. Sequenced: blood, either unsorted or a sorted T cell fraction (not recorded which). The source of these receptors is a human donor who was either an allogeneic HSCT recipient or a stem cell or donor lymphocyte infusion donor (not recorded which). It is not recorded whose cells these are; they may come from a transplant donor.

The chain employs TRBV7-9 and TRBJ1-2; tentatively, D is TRBD1 (6 bases). This CDR3 is built from 14 residues. The V gene lost 6 bases and the J gene lost 5 bases, with 16 bases spanning the gap. Germline-derived CDR1 and CDR2 are SEHNR and FQNEAQ (reference sequence). The DNA for the CDR3 is TGTGCCAGCAGTTACGATCGACAGGCTTATGGCTACACCTTC. It is translated as CASSYDRQAYGYTF.

The chain combines TRBV15 with TRBJ1-1; tentatively, D is TRBD1 (5 bases). The CDR3 has 14 residues. V was clipped by 0 bases and J by 5 bases, with 10 bases between them. Per the germline V gene, CDR1 is LNHNV and CDR2 is YYDKDF (reference sequence). The CDR3 protein is CATSREPGVTEAFF. CDR3 nucleotides: TGTGCCACCAGCAGAGAGCCGGGGGTGACTGAAGCTTTCTTT.

The chain uses TRBV19 and TRBJ2-7; 11 bases are shared with TRBD2. V was pared by 6 bases and J by 5 bases, with 9 bases of the junction left unmatched. The CDR3 has 15 amino acids. Germline lookup yields CDR1 LNHDA and CDR2 SQIVND (reference sequence). The CDR3 DNA reads TGTGCCAGTAGCCCCATAGCGGGAGGGCCGGACGAGCAGTACTTC. Protein: CASSPIAGGPDEQYF.

The chain recombines TRBV20-1 with TRBJ1-1; perhaps TRBD1 as D (6 bases). CDR1 and CDR2 from the germline V gene are DFQATT and SNEGSKA (reference sequence). The CDR3 totals 14 residues. V lost 5 bases, J lost 0 bases, and 13 bases lay in between. This CDR3 is CSARRTEMNTEAFF. The CDR3, as DNA: TGCAGTGCTCGAAGGACAGAAATGAACACTGAAGCTTTCTTT.

This clonotype was found a few times. The CDR3 region is CASSEHGTSGLETQYF. The CDR3 DNA reads TGTGCCAGCAGCGAACATGGGACTAGCGGGTTAGAGACCCAGTACTTC. The chain employs TRBV9 and TRBJ2-5; 12 nucleotides agree with TRBD2. Germline V lookup: CDR1 SGDLS, CDR2 YYNGEE. The CDR3 totals 16 residues. Trimming cost V 3 bases and J 4 bases; bases outside gene matches: 7.

This clonotype has just a few counts. The CDR3 DNA follows: TGTGCCAGCAGTGAATGGGGACGCTCTAATGAAAAACTGTTTTTT. Translating it yields CASSEWGRSNEKLFF. The chain joins TRBV25-1 to TRBJ1-4; TRBD1 is a possible D gene (5 bases). Per germline, CDR1 MGHDK and CDR2 SYGVNS. CDR3 length: 15 residues. Trimming cost V 1 base and J 3 bases, with 9 bases left between them.

The chain couples TRBV20-1 to TRBJ1-5; D gene unclear. The CDR3 is made up of 13 amino acids. Per germline, CDR1 DFQATT and CDR2 SNEGSKA (reference sequence). V was shortened by 3 bases and J by 4 bases, with 10 bases between the two germline ends. The CDR3 sequence: CSASAGINQPQHF. CDR3 DNA sequence: TGCAGTGCTAGTGCCGGGATTAATCAGCCCCAGCATTTT.

The gene calls are TRBV15 and TRBJ1-1, with D unclear. Germline V gene data show CDR1 as LNHNV and CDR2 as YYDKDF (reference sequence). CDR3 length: 15 amino acids. V was clipped by 0 bases and J by 3 bases, with 11 bases between them. In DNA form, the CDR3 reads TGTGCCACCAGCAGAGACAGCCCCAGGTACACTGAAGCTTTCTTT. Amino acid sequence: CATSRDSPRYTEAFF.

The V and J genes are TRBV30 and TRBJ2-7, with D perhaps TRBD1 (6 bases). The CDR3 extends over 15 amino acids. In germline, CDR1 is GTSNPN, CDR2 SVGIG (reference sequence). Trimming stripped 0 bases from V and 5 bases from J, with 17 bases between. The CDR3 region is CAWSVRLDRRDEQYF. The CDR3 nucleotides are TGTGCCTGGAGTGTCCGACTTGACAGGCGAGACGAGCAGTACTTC.

The gene calls are TRBV4-3 and TRBJ1-1; D may be TRBD1 (5 bases). This CDR3 has 12 amino acids. V was shortened by 1 base and J by 8 bases, with 8 bases between the two germline ends. The germline V gene encodes CDR1 LGHNA and CDR2 YSLEER. The CDR3 sequence is CASSQGWTEAFF. Here the CDR3 DNA reads TGCGCCAGCAGCCAAGGGTGGACAGAAGCTTTCTTT.